Each of the 17 T cell receptor beta chains below was sequenced from the same sample in a study of Ad26.COV2.S vaccination and SARS-CoV-2 variants. Stated treatment: over 15 received Ad26.COV2.S at low or high dose, single or two shots; a few received placebo; per-sample allocation not given. Samples were taken on day 63 after the first vaccine or placebo injection. Profiled with immunoSEQ multiplex PCR; TCRdb holds only in-frame clones, not every one. The sample has hundreds of thousands of clones; approximately 92% are singletons. The sample was peripheral blood, taken in a trial of Ad26.COV2.S vaccine versus placebo. The source of these receptors is a person aged 18-60 years who received the Ad26.COV2.S COVID-19 vaccine or a placebo.

The gene calls are TRBV4-3 and TRBJ2-3; the D call may be TRBD1 or TRBD2 (6 bases each). CDR1 is LGHNA, CDR2 YSLEER, per germline. The CDR3 extends over 17 amino acids. V was shortened by 3 bases and J by 1 base, with 17 bases between the two germline ends. This CDR3 reads CASSQGAWGAGTDTQYF. CDR3 DNA sequence: TGCGCCAGCAGCCAGGGGGCCTGGGGGGCCGGCACAGATACGCAGTATTTT.

The gene calls are TRBV4-3 and TRBJ2-7; D is unresolved. V dropped 3 bases and J dropped 7 bases, with 10 bases sitting between them. This CDR3 region has 12 residues. CDR1 is LGHNA, CDR2 YSLEER, per germline. Here the CDR3 DNA reads TGCGCCAGCAGCCATCGAAAGATTGAGCAGTACTTC. Protein sequence: CASSHRKIEQYF.

The rearrangement uses TRBV7-2 and TRBJ1-4; D gene unclear. Germline V gene data show CDR1 as SGHTA and CDR2 as FQGNSA. V was clipped by 5 bases and J by 5 bases, with 9 bases between them. This CDR3 contains 13 residues. CDR3 DNA: TGTGCCAGCAGCCCACAGCCGAATGAAAAACTGTTTTTT. Translating gives CASSPQPNEKLFF.

This clone has only a few counts. The chain employs TRBV19 and TRBJ1-6; no clear D. This CDR3 spans 18 amino acids. Trimming took off 6 bases at V and 7 bases at J, with 25 bases between the two ends. Germline CDR1 and CDR2: LNHDA and SQIVND (reference sequence). The CDR3 nucleotides read TGTGCCAGTAGCCCACGGACCGGCCTAGCTGGTCCCAATTCACCCCTCCACTTT. The encoded protein is CASSPRTGLAGPNSPLHF.

This chain joins TRBV12-3 or TRBV12-4 and TRBJ2-4; D gene uncertain. V gave up 6 bases and J gave up 9 bases, with 9 bases separating them. The CDR3 consists of 11 residues. The CDR3 coding sequence is TGTGCCAGCAGGAAAGGGTCCATTCAGTACTTC. Protein: CASRKGSIQYF.

The chain recombines TRBV2 with TRBJ1-3; TRBD1 aligns across 8 bases. V shed 6 bases, J shed 0 bases, and the junction held 7 bases outside the gene matches. The V gene's germline CDR1 is SNHLY and CDR2 FYNNEI. The CDR3 runs to 16 residues. For the CDR3, the DNA is TGTGCCAGCAGCCTCGATCAGGGGGCCTCTGGAAACACCATATATTTT. It specifies CASSLDQGASGNTIYF.

This clone occurred a few times. The V and J genes are TRBV2 and TRBJ1-1, with unresolved D. Trimming shortened V by 7 bases and J by 7 bases, and 10 bases separated the two germline ends. Germline V CDR1 and CDR2: SNHLY, FYNNEI. There are 11 residues in the CDR3. CDR3 DNA: TGTGCCAGCATCGGGCAGTTTGAAGCTTTCTTT. This encodes CASIGQFEAFF.

This chain connects TRBV4-3 to TRBJ2-1; D is undetermined. This CDR3 has 15 residues. CDR1 and CDR2 (germline): LGHNA, YSLEER. Trimming took 0 bases from V and 3 from J, leaving 9 bases between them. CDR3 in DNA: TGCGCCAGCAGCCAAGAGTATTCGGGCTACAATGAGCAGTTCTTC. This encodes CASSQEYSGYNEQFF.

The J gene is TRBJ1-6, the V gene TRBV7-2; D unclear. The germline V gene has CDR1 SGHTA and CDR2 FQGNSA. This CDR3 spans 11 amino acids. V was clipped by 2 bases and J by 10 bases, with 3 bases between them. CDR3 sequence (DNA): TGTGCCAGCAGCTTAAGCTCACCCCTCCACTTT. It specifies CASSLSSPLHF.

This chain connects TRBV5-1 to TRBJ2-1; 9 nucleotides match TRBD2. Looked up from germline, CDR1 is SGHRS and CDR2 is YFSETQ. This CDR3 has 15 residues. The trim removed 1 base at V and 7 bases at J, leaving 6 bases unmatched. The CDR3: CASSLSLAGRNEQFF. The CDR3 DNA reads TGCGCCAGCAGCTTGTCGCTAGCGGGAAGGAATGAGCAGTTCTTC.

This clone appeared a single time. This sequence joins TRBV3-1 (or the pseudogene TRBV3-2) and TRBJ2-1, with 7 bases aligning to TRBD2. This CDR3 contains 15 residues. The germline V gene has CDR1 LGHDT and CDR2 YNNKEL (reference sequence). The J segment lost 12 bases and the V segment lost 0 bases, leaving 11 bases of the junction unmatched. The CDR3 sequence: CASSQDWSSGEGQFF. CDR3 nucleotides: TGTGCCAGCAGCCAAGATTGGTCTAGCGGAGAGGGGCAGTTCTTC.

This clone has a handful of counts. The J gene is TRBJ1-1, the V gene TRBV27; D is ambiguous. V lost 3 bases and J 1 base, leaving 15 bases between the germline ends. Germline V lookup: CDR1 MNHEY, CDR2 SMNVEV (reference sequence). This CDR3 is 16 amino acids long. CDR3 loop: CASSFQLRPGNTEAFF. The CDR3 DNA sequence: TGTGCCAGCAGTTTCCAGCTCCGGCCCGGGAACACTGAAGCTTTCTTT.

This chain uses TRBV5-6 with TRBJ2-1; 11 bases are a match to TRBD2. Germline CDR1 is SGHDT and CDR2 is YYEEEE. This CDR3 is built from 16 residues. After removal of 1 base from V and 8 bases from J, the junction contained 8 bases not matched to a gene. CDR3 in DNA: TGTGCCAGCAGCTTGTGGGGGACTAGCGGCACCCATGAGCAGTTCTTC. Amino acids: CASSLWGTSGTHEQFF.

This rearrangement joins TRBV5-1 to TRBJ2-1; TRBD2 might be the D (5 bases). The CDR3 is made up of 14 amino acids. The germline gives CDR1 SGHRS, CDR2 YFSETQ. Trimming removed 0 bases at V and 8 bases at J, with 12 bases between. CDR3 sequence reads: CASSLDTGRDEQFF. The CDR3 DNA sequence: TGCGCCAGCAGCTTGGATACGGGAAGGGATGAGCAGTTCTTC.

The CDR3, as DNA: TGCGCCAGCAGCCCCCCAGGGAGCTACGAGCAGTACTTC. Amino acids: CASSPPGSYEQYF. The chain is built from TRBV5-1 and TRBJ2-7; D tentatively fits TRBD1 or TRBD2 (5 bases each). The germline V and J ends were trimmed by 4 bases and 3 bases, with 11 bases remaining between them. Germline loops: CDR1 SGHRS, CDR2 YFSETQ. CDR3 length: 13 residues.

This clone was found once. This chain uses TRBV5-1 with TRBJ2-4; the D is unclear. Germline V gives CDR1 SGHRS, CDR2 YFSETQ. CDR3 size: 14 residues. Between the trimmed V and J ends, which lost 3 bases and 6 bases, there was a span of 13 bases. The CDR3 DNA sequence: TGCGCCAGCAGCTCCGGGCAGTGGGGAAACATTCAGTACTTC. Amino acids: CASSSGQWGNIQYF.

Points on this clone: One end of the junction does not line up with germline, which may come from a read error. The genes are TRBV24-1 and TRBJ2-3; D not certain. The germline CDR1 and CDR2 sequences are KGHDR and SFDVKD. There are 12 residues in the CDR3. CDR3 sequence: CAASTHTDTQYF. The CDR3 bases are TGTGCCGCCAGTACCCACACAGATACGCAGTATTTT.